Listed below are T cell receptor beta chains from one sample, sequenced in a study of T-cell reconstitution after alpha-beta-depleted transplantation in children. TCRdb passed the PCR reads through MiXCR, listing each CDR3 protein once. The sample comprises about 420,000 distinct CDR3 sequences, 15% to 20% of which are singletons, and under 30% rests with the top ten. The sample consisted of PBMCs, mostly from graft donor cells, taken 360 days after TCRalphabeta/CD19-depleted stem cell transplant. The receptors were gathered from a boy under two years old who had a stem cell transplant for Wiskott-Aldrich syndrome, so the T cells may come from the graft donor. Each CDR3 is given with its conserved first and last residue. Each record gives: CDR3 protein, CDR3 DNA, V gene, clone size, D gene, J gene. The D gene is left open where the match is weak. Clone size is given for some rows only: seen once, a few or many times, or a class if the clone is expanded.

CDR3aa: CASSLGLADSSYNEQFF
CDR3nt: TGTGCCAGCAGTCTCGGACTAGCGGACAGCTCCTACAATGAGCAGTTCTTC
v_gene: TRBV12-3/TRBV12-4
abundance: NA
d_gene: TRBD2
j_gene: TRBJ2-1

CDR3aa: CASSQDNHWDRDAYEQFF
CDR3nt: TGCGCCAGCAGCCAAGATAATCATTGGGACAGGGATGCCTATGAGCAGTTCTTC
v_gene: TRBV4-1
abundance: few
d_gene: TRBD1
j_gene: TRBJ2-1

CDR3aa: CASSLLRDRGPYEQYF
CDR3nt: TGTGCCAGCAGCTTACTCCGGGACAGGGGCCCCTACGAGCAGTACTTC
v_gene: TRBV11-2
abundance: NA
d_gene: TRBD1
j_gene: TRBJ2-7

CDR3aa: CASSFDRGYEKLFF
CDR3nt: TGTGCCAGCAGCTTTGACAGGGGTTATGAAAAACTGTTTTTT
v_gene: TRBV7-2
abundance: NA
d_gene: TRBD1
j_gene: TRBJ1-4

CDR3aa: CASSSPLGYEQFF
CDR3nt: TGTGCCAGCAGTAGCCCTCTAGGGTATGAGCAGTTCTTC
v_gene: TRBV12-3/TRBV12-4
abundance: NA
d_gene: NA
j_gene: TRBJ2-1

CDR3aa: CASIPFLGGTRFF
CDR3nt: TGTGCCAGCATCCCCTTCCTAGGCGGGACGCGGTTCTTC
v_gene: TRBV7-2
abundance: few
d_gene: NA
j_gene: TRBJ2-1

CDR3aa: CASSLGLAGGETQYF
CDR3nt: TGTGCCAGCAGCTTAGGACTAGCGGGGGGTGAGACCCAGTACTTC
v_gene: TRBV7-7
abundance: NA
d_gene: TRBD2
j_gene: TRBJ2-5

CDR3aa: CAIGSLATGELFF
CDR3nt: TGTGCCATCGGCTCTCTAGCGACCGGGGAGCTGTTTTTT
v_gene: TRBV5-8
abundance: NA
d_gene: NA
j_gene: TRBJ2-2

CDR3aa: CASRHRVTDTQYF
CDR3nt: TGTGCCAGCAGACACCGGGTCACAGATACGCAGTATTTT
v_gene: TRBV6-2/TRBV6-3
abundance: few
d_gene: NA
j_gene: TRBJ2-3

CDR3aa: CASSFLTGASGANVLTF
CDR3nt: TGTGCCAGCAGCTTTTTAACGGGGGCCTCTGGGGCCAACGTCCTGACTTTC
v_gene: TRBV7-2
abundance: few
d_gene: NA
j_gene: TRBJ2-6

CDR3aa: CASSLLGLAYNEQFF
CDR3nt: TGTGCCAGCAGCTTACTAGGACTAGCCTACAATGAGCAGTTCTTC
v_gene: TRBV7-2
abundance: few
d_gene: TRBD2
j_gene: TRBJ2-1

CDR3aa: CATSDFGRSNTGELFF
CDR3nt: TGTGCCACCAGTGATTTTGGACGTTCGAACACCGGGGAGCTGTTTTTT
v_gene: TRBV24-1
abundance: NA
d_gene: NA
j_gene: TRBJ2-2

CDR3aa: CASRPPGGGNTIYF
CDR3nt: TGTGCCAGCAGGCCCCCGGGGGGGGGAAACACCATATATTTT
v_gene: TRBV28
abundance: NA
d_gene: NA
j_gene: TRBJ1-3

CDR3aa: CASSQDRRLGYTF
CDR3nt: TGCGCCAGCAGCCAAGACCGGCGGCTTGGCTACACCTTC
v_gene: TRBV4-1
abundance: few
d_gene: NA
j_gene: TRBJ1-2

CDR3aa: CASSPLGGAGELFF
CDR3nt: TGTGCCAGCAGCCCCCTGGGCGGGGCCGGGGAGCTGTTTTTT
v_gene: TRBV6-1
abundance: few
d_gene: NA
j_gene: TRBJ2-2

CDR3aa: CSAREPSRSGANVLTF
CDR3nt: TGCAGTGCTAGAGAACCTAGCAGGTCTGGGGCCAACGTCCTGACTTTC
v_gene: TRBV20-1
abundance: NA
d_gene: NA
j_gene: TRBJ2-6

CDR3aa: CASSLVLGQGDDTQYF
CDR3nt: TGTGCCAGCAGCTTGGTCCTGGGACAGGGGGATGATACGCAGTATTTT
v_gene: TRBV5-8
abundance: few
d_gene: TRBD1
j_gene: TRBJ2-3

CDR3aa: CASSLGVGAYNEQFF
CDR3nt: TGTGCCAGCAGTTTGGGGGTAGGGGCCTACAATGAGCAGTTCTTC
v_gene: TRBV12-3/TRBV12-4
abundance: few
d_gene: NA
j_gene: TRBJ2-1

CDR3aa: CASSPSVAGDTEAFF
CDR3nt: TGTGCCAGCTCACCATCAGTGGCCGGGGACACTGAAGCTTTCTTT
v_gene: TRBV18
abundance: NA
d_gene: NA
j_gene: TRBJ1-1

CDR3aa: CASSPVGGANVLTF
CDR3nt: TGTGCCAGCAGCCCCGTTGGAGGGGCCAACGTCCTGACTTTC
v_gene: TRBV7-9
abundance: NA
d_gene: NA
j_gene: TRBJ2-6

CDR3aa: CASSLGSGGGVGNEQFF
CDR3nt: TGCGCCAGCAGCCTTGGGTCAGGCGGGGGGGTAGGGAATGAGCAGTTCTTC
v_gene: TRBV5-1
abundance: many
d_gene: TRBD2
j_gene: TRBJ2-1

CDR3aa: CASSPPGNNSPLHF
CDR3nt: TGTGCCAGCAGCCCCCCGGGCAATAATTCACCCCTCCACTTT
v_gene: TRBV28
abundance: few
d_gene: NA
j_gene: TRBJ1-6

CDR3aa: CAWSELQEQETQYF
CDR3nt: TGTGCCTGGAGTGAATTACAGGAGCAAGAGACCCAGTACTTC
v_gene: TRBV30
abundance: few
d_gene: NA
j_gene: TRBJ2-5

CDR3aa: CASSRRLSSYEQYF
CDR3nt: TGTGCCAGCAGCCGGCGACTTAGCTCCTACGAGCAGTACTTC
v_gene: TRBV11-2
abundance: few
d_gene: NA
j_gene: TRBJ2-7

CDR3aa: CASGSRAYDNEQFF
CDR3nt: TGTGCCAGCGGCTCTAGGGCATACGACAATGAGCAGTTCTTC
v_gene: TRBV12-3/TRBV12-4
abundance: many
d_gene: NA
j_gene: TRBJ2-1

CDR3aa: CSARQGSFSGNTIYF
CDR3nt: TGCAGTGCTAGACAGGGATCTTTCTCTGGAAACACCATATATTTT
v_gene: TRBV20-1
abundance: many
d_gene: NA
j_gene: TRBJ1-3

CDR3aa: CASMRTSYTDTQYF
CDR3nt: TGTGCCAGTATGAGGACTTCCTACACAGATACGCAGTATTTT
v_gene: TRBV19
abundance: NA
d_gene: NA
j_gene: TRBJ2-3

CDR3aa: CASSLVGSEQFF
CDR3nt: TGCGCCAGCAGCTTGGTGGGCAGTGAGCAGTTCTTC
v_gene: TRBV5-1
abundance: many
d_gene: NA
j_gene: TRBJ2-1

CDR3aa: CASSDLETQYF
CDR3nt: TGTGCCAGCAGTGATCTCGAGACCCAGTACTTC
v_gene: TRBV12-3/TRBV12-4
abundance: few
d_gene: NA
j_gene: TRBJ2-5